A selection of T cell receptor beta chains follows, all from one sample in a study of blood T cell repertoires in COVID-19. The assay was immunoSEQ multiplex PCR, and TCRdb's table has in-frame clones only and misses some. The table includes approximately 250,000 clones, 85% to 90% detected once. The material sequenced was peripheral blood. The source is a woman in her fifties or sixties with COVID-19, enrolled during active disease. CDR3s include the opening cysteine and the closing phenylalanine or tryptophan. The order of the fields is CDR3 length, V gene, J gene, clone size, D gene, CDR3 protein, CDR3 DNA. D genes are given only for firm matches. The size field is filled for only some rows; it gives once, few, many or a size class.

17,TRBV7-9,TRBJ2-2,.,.,CASSSPPREVPTGELFF,TGTGCCAGCAGCTCCCCTCCCAGGGAAGTACCTACCGGGGAGCTGTTTTTT
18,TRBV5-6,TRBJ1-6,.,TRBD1,CASSTLGQGSSYNSPLHF,TGTGCCAGCAGCACACTCGGACAGGGCAGCTCCTATAATTCACCCCTCCACTTT
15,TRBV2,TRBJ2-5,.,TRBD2,CASNLAGIAQETQYF,TGTGCCAGCAATTTAGCGGGGATAGCTCAAGAGACCCAGTACTTC
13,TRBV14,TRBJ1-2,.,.,CASSQAQNYGYTF,TGTGCCAGCAGCCAAGCACAGAACTATGGCTACACCTTC
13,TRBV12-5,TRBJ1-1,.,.,CASGSGVDTEAFF,TGTGCTAGTGGTTCCGGGGTGGACACTGAAGCTTTCTTT
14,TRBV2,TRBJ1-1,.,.,CASRGKARNTEAFF,TGTGCCAGCAGGGGCAAGGCCCGGAACACTGAAGCTTTCTTT
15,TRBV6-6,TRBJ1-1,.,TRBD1,CASSSRGQGPTEAFF,TGTGCCAGCAGTTCACGTGGACAGGGACCCACTGAAGCTTTCTTT
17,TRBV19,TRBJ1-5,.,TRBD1,CASSAYPTGIMNQPQHF,TGTGCCAGTAGTGCCTATCCGACAGGGATTATGAATCAGCCCCAGCATTTT
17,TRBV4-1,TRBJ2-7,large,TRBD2,CASSQSPSGGTPYEQYF,TGCGCCAGCAGCCAATCACCTAGCGGGGGGACCCCCTACGAGCAGTACTTC
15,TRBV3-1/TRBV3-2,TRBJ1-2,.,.,CASSQDPRGGYGYTF,TGTGCCAGCAGCCAAGACCCCAGGGGCGGCTATGGCTACACCTTC
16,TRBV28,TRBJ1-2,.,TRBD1,CASRGTGGLPQYGYTF,TGTGCCAGCCGTGGGACAGGGGGGCTCCCTCAATATGGCTACACCTTC
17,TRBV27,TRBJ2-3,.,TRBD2,CASSLRTGRAGADTQYF,TGTGCCAGCAGTCTACGGACTGGGCGAGCGGGAGCAGATACGCAGTATTTT
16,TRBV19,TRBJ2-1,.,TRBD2,CASMEYPAGGPNEQFF,TGTGCCAGTATGGAGTACCCCGCGGGAGGGCCGAATGAGCAGTTCTTC
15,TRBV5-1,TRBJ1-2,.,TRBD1,CASSSQGARYDGYTF,TGCGCCAGCAGCTCCCAGGGGGCGCGTTATGATGGCTACACCTTC
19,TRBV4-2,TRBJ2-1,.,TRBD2,CASSQDQGGLAGLYNEQFF,TGTGCCAGCAGCCAAGATCAGGGGGGACTAGCGGGACTCTACAATGAGCAGTTCTTC
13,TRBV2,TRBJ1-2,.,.,CASSDQGLYGYTF,TGTGCCAGCAGCGACCAGGGCCTCTATGGCTACACCTTC
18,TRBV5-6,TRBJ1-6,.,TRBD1,CASSFIGGGGLSGSPLHF,TGTGCCAGCAGCTTTATAGGAGGGGGCGGCCTCTCAGGATCACCCCTCCACTTT
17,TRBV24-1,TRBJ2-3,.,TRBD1,CATKETGGTLSTDTQYF,TGTGCCACCAAGGAGACAGGGGGTACCCTTAGCACAGATACGCAGTATTTT
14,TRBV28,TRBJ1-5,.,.,CASSLRLSNQPQHF,TGTGCCAGCAGTCTTAGACTGAGCAATCAGCCCCAGCATTTT
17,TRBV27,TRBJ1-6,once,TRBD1,CASTPTGISSYNSPLHF,TGTGCCAGCACACCGACAGGGATCAGCTCCTATAATTCACCCCTCCACTTT